This T cell receptor beta chain emerged from a study of CD8 T cells in Susac syndrome. Study-level background: Clinically active disease was present in about six of the sequenced Susac syndrome patients. Eight or nine of these patients were in remission.

The germline gives CDR1 SNHLY, CDR2 FYNNEI. Deletions cut 7 bases from V and 0 bases from J, with 12 bases between. The CDR3 totals 14 residues. Random hexamers primed reverse transcription of about 0.5 to 1 ug RNA. A multiplex approach, immunoSEQ multiplex PCR, amplified TCR beta CDR3 across 54 Vbeta and 13 Jbeta. TCRdb recomputed calls from the immunoSEQ multiplex PCR reads with MiXCR, one row per CDR3 protein. The sample includes around 130,000 distinct CDR3 sequences, under 96% of them seen just once. Concerning this clonotype: The antigen remains undetermined.

Study-wide points: The authors acknowledged that the study's TCR sequencing and HLA analysis involved relatively few individuals.

Sequencing of TCR beta drew on CD8+ and CD4+ T cells from blood. V usage is TRBV2 and J usage is TRBJ2-5, with a weak D call TRBD2 (5 bases). This clonotype was obtained from a human donor with Susac syndrome. The specimen was CD4+ T cells from PBMCs. The CDR3 DNA reads TGTGCCAGCACCGTGAGGCGGGACCAAGAGACCCAGTACTTC. Amino acid sequence: CASTVRRDQETQYF.